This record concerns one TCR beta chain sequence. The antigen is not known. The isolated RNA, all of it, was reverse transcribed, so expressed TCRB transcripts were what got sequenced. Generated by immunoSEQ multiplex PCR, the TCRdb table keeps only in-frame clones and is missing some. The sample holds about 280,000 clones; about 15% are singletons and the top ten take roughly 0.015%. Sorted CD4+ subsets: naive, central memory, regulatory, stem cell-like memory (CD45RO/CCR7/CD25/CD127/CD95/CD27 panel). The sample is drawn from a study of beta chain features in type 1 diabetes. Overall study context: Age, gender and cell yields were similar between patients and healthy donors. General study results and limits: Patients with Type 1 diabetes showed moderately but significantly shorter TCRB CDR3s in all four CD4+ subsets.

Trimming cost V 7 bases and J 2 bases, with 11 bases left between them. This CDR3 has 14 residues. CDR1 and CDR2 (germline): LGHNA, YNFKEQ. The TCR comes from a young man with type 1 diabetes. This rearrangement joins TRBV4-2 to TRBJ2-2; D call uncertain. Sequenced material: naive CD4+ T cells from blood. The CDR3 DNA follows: TGTGCCAGCACGAACAGACGAAACACCGGGGAGCTGTTTTTT. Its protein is CASTNRRNTGELFF.